These 5 T cell receptor beta chains were all obtained from the same sample, sequenced in a study of radiation and T cells in renal cell carcinoma. The repertoire was sequenced with immunoSEQ multiplex PCR; TCRdb's copy has only in-frame clones and lacks some. The sample yields 70,000 to 80,000 clones, 86% seen once. As for time point: blood 2 weeks post-SBRT. The treatment denotes: 15 Gy SBRT to primary tumor, nephrectomy 4 weeks later. Material: blood, obtained from a patient whose treatment included radiotherapy and nephrectomy. The receptors derive from a woman in her fifties or sixties with renal cell carcinoma.

This clone came up once. This sequence joins TRBV15 and TRBJ2-7; D remains ambiguous. The CDR3 spans 14 residues. Trimming removed 0 bases from V and 3 bases from J, with 9 bases in between. The germline CDR1 and CDR2 sequences are LNHNV and YYDKDF (reference sequence). The CDR3 bases are TGTGCCACCAGCAGAGAGAAGGAAGGCTACGAGCAGTACTTC. As protein: CATSREKEGYEQYF.

The chain employs TRBV19 and TRBJ1-1, with TRBD1 identical over 7 bases. This CDR3 comprises 16 residues. The germline CDR1 and CDR2 sequences are LNHDA and SQIVND (reference sequence). The V and J ends lost 7 bases and 3 bases, in that order; junction bases with no gene match: 14. This CDR3 is CASTSIGRQGDTEAFF. The DNA for the CDR3 is TGTGCCAGTACCTCAATAGGAAGGCAGGGGGACACTGAAGCTTTCTTT.

The gene calls are TRBV6-6 and TRBJ2-7; TRBD1 or TRBD2 may be the D gene (5 bases each). Germline V gene lookup returns CDR1 MNHNY and CDR2 SVGAGI (reference sequence). V lost 6 bases and J lost 4, with 16 bases in between. This CDR3 has 14 residues. The CDR3 region is CASSLSNGGYEQYF. In nucleotides, the CDR3 is TGTGCCAGCAGCCTTAGCAATGGGGGTTACGAGCAGTACTTC.

This chain links TRBV30 with TRBJ2-7; 8 bases fit TRBD1. CDR1 and CDR2 (germline): GTSNPN, SVGIG (reference sequence). With V trimmed by 0 bases and J by 5 bases, 12 bases remained unmatched. This CDR3 is built from 16 residues. The CDR3 is CAWSVPWTGRSDEQYF. The DNA for the CDR3 is TGTGCCTGGAGTGTACCGTGGACAGGGAGATCCGACGAGCAGTACTTC.

The chain links TRBV7-2 to TRBJ2-7, with a possible D match to TRBD1 (6 bases). The CDR3 has 15 residues. Trimming shortened V by 1 base and J by 3 bases, and 13 bases separated the two germline ends. Germline V gene lookup returns CDR1 SGHTA and CDR2 FQGNSA. CDR3 sequence (DNA): TGTGCCAGCAGCTTAGGGCAGGGGCTCTTCTACGAGCAGTACTTC. This gives the protein CASSLGQGLFYEQYF.